These 9 T cell receptor beta chains came from one sample sequenced in a study of CD8+ T cells in alopecia areata. Sequencing used cDNA as its template, made by extracting RNA and reverse transcribing it. TCRdb keeps only in-frame clones here, not all; method: immunoSEQ multiplex PCR. The table includes 95,000 to 120,000 clones, 55% to 75% detected once. The sequencing input was CD8+ T cells sorted from blood. The receptors were sampled from a human donor in good health.

V and J are TRBV7-9 and TRBJ1-1, with D perhaps TRBD1 (5 bases). CDR1 and CDR2 (germline): SEHNR, FQNEAQ (reference sequence). The CDR3 totals 12 residues. Trimming left V 5 bases short and J 7 bases short, with 11 bases between. The CDR3 DNA reads as TGTGCCAGCAGCACTGGGGGTTATGAAGCTTTCTTT. Protein: CASSTGGYEAFF.

The V gene is TRBV7-2, the J gene TRBJ2-5; TRBD2 matches 9 bases. V dropped 5 bases and J dropped 1; count of bases not matched to a gene: 5. This CDR3 comprises 15 residues. Germline values: CDR1 SGHTA, CDR2 FQGNSA. The CDR3 region is CASSGGRDGQETQYF. For the CDR3, the DNA is TGTGCCAGCAGCGGCGGGAGGGACGGCCAAGAGACCCAGTACTTC.

The chain employs TRBV5-4 and TRBJ1-6; possible D gene TRBD1, 6 bases. Germline loops: CDR1 SGHNT, CDR2 YYREEE (reference sequence). CDR3 length: 12 residues. Trimming cost V 8 bases and J 8 bases, with 11 bases left between them. The CDR3 DNA is TGTGCCAGTAGGGGGTTCGATTCACCCCTCCACTTT. It yields the protein CASRGFDSPLHF. Filled out from reference TRBV5-4 and TRBJ1-6, the complete variable domain reads ETGVTQSPTHLIKTRGQQVTLRCSSQSGHNTVSWYQQALGQGPQFIFQYYREEENGRGNFPPRFSGLQFPNYSSELNVNALELDDSALYLCASRGFDSPLHFGNGTRLTVT.

The V gene is TRBV6-1, the J gene TRBJ2-6; D remains unclear. The V and J ends lost 6 bases and 1 base respectively, with 7 bases between them. The CDR3 is made up of 14 amino acids. Germline V gene lookup returns CDR1 MNHNS and CDR2 SASEGT. The CDR3 nucleotides read TGTGCCAGCAGGTCCGTTTCTGGGGCCAACGTCCTGACTTTC. It encodes CASRSVSGANVLTF.

The rearrangement links TRBV2 to TRBJ2-5, with D possibly TRBD1 on 5 matching bases. V lost 6 bases, J lost 10 bases, and 24 bases lay in between. The germline gives CDR1 SNHLY, CDR2 FYNNEI. This CDR3 comprises 15 residues. The CDR3 nucleotides read TGTGCCAGCAGCCGGCAGGGAAGGGGAAGCAAAAACCAGTACTTC. This codes for CASSRQGRGSKNQYF. The full variable domain, completed using reference TRBV2 and TRBJ2-5, is EPEVTQTPSHQVTQMGQEVILRCVPISNHLYFYWYRQILGQKVEFLVSFYNNEISEKSEIFDDQFSVERPDGSNFTLKIRSTKLEDSAMYFCASSRQGRGSKNQYFGPGTRLLVL.

The V and J genes are TRBV28 and TRBJ2-7; 7 nucleotides line up with TRBD1. V lost 2 bases to trimming and J lost 3 bases; unmatched junction nucleotides: 1. The CDR3 covers 13 residues. CDR1 is MDHEN, CDR2 SYDVKM, per germline. The CDR3 DNA reads TGTGCCAGCAGTTTACCAGGGGGCTACGAGCAGTACTTC. Protein sequence: CASSLPGGYEQYF. Variable domain in full (rest from reference TRBV28 and TRBJ2-7): DVKVTQSSRYLVKRTGEKVFLECVQDMDHENMFWYRQDPGLGLRLIYFSYDVKMKEKGDIPEGYSVSREKKERFSLILESASTNQTSMYLCASSLPGGYEQYFGPGTRLTVT.

This clone was counted a few times. This may stem from a read error, because a much larger clone lies one nucleotide away. The chain combines TRBV4-2 with TRBJ2-3, with 9 bases lining up with TRBD2. Germline CDR1 is LGHNA and CDR2 is YNFKEQ. CDR3 length equals 17 residues. V was clipped by 1 base and J by 3 bases; unmatched bases: 8. In DNA form, the CDR3 reads TGTGCCAGCAGCCAAGCGTTTGCGGGGGGGCCGACAGATACGCAGTATTTT. Translation gives CASSQAFAGGPTDTQYF.

V gene TRBV27 combines with J gene TRBJ1-4; 7 bases map to TRBD1. V shed 4 bases and J 2 bases; nucleotides not matched to a gene: 4. The CDR3 spans 15 residues. CDR1 and CDR2 from the germline V gene are MNHEY and SMNVEV (reference sequence). The CDR3 DNA reads TGTGCCAGCAGTTCCTACAGGGGCACTAATGAAAAACTGTTTTTT. Its translation: CASSSYRGTNEKLFF.

This clone has more than one count but fewer than ten. The genes are TRBV27 and TRBJ2-1; D perhaps matches TRBD2 (6 bases). V lost 3 bases and J 8 bases, leaving 11 bases between the germline ends. This CDR3 has 13 amino acids. CDR1 and CDR2 from the germline V gene are MNHEY and SMNVEV (reference sequence). CDR3 in DNA: TGTGCCAGCAGTTTCGGAGGGGCCGATGAGCAGTTCTTC. This codes for CASSFGGADEQFF.